The 2 T cell receptor beta chains presented below share a single source sample, sequenced in a study of T cell repertoires in cytomegalovirus infection. Each CDR3 protein is one row after TCRdb ran MiXCR on the reads. The table lists around 300,000 distinct CDR3 sequences, more than 8% of them singletons. The sequencing input was PBMCs. The receptors originated from a human donor in good health (CMV status not recorded). Some clones in this sample may be carry-over from other donors' samples.

This clonotype has only a few counts. The J gene is TRBJ2-4, the V gene TRBV20-1; 9 nucleotides match TRBD2. Germline CDR1 and CDR2: DFQATT and SNEGSKA (reference sequence). This CDR3 spans 17 amino acids. J was trimmed by 1 base and V by 1 base; bases with no gene match: 8. The CDR3 loop is CSARARGLADAKNIQYF. DNA of the CDR3: TGCAGTGCTAGAGCCAGGGGACTAGCCGATGCCAAAAACATTCAGTACTTC.

Ten or more counts support this clonotype. This chain links TRBV6-1 with TRBJ2-1; 9 bases fit TRBD2. The CDR3 is made up of 18 amino acids. Unmatched junction bases numbered 14, after V lost 1 base and J lost 7 bases. Germline V CDR1 and CDR2: MNHNS, SASEGT. CDR3 nucleotide sequence: TGTGCCAGCAGTGAAGGGGGCGGGAGGGCCCGTAATAGGAATGAGCAGTTCTTC. The encoded protein is CASSEGGGRARNRNEQFF.